A single sample gave rise to the 22 T cell receptor beta chains below, sequenced in a study of response to subunit inactivated influenza vaccine. TCRdb processed the RT-PCR reads anew with MiXCR; each CDR3 protein has one entry. The table records 150,000 to 200,000 distinct CDR3 sequences, more than 10% of them present only once. These data were likewise used in another study, on T cells expressing NK-cell markers. That work adds: Libraries used 5'RACE template switching adding universal primer site and UMIs.

The source was CD8+ T cells sorted from PBMCs, collected 11 to 12 days after vaccination. These receptors were taken from a man in his forties or fifties who received an inactivated influenza vaccine.

This clonotype has a count of ten or more. The chain is built from TRBV4-3 and TRBJ2-1, with D unclear. The CDR3 extends over 16 amino acids. V shed 1 base and J shed 2 bases, with 12 bases lying between them. Germline V gene data show CDR1 as LGHNA and CDR2 as YSLEER. The CDR3 region is CASSQGIGSTYNEQFF. The CDR3 DNA follows: TGCGCCAGCAGCCAAGGAATCGGAAGCACCTACAATGAGCAGTTCTTC.

In its sample, this clonotype was seen a few times. This chain connects TRBV2 to TRBJ2-2; possibly TRBD1 or TRBD2 for D (5 bases each). Germline CDR1 reads SNHLY; CDR2 reads FYNNEI. The V end was cut by 9 bases, the J end by 1 base, with 9 bases between. The CDR3 is 13 amino acids. The CDR3 spells CARRGENTGELFF. Written as DNA, the CDR3 is TGTGCCAGGAGGGGAGAGAACACCGGGGAGCTGTTTTTT.

This chain links TRBV7-9 with TRBJ1-2; D unresolved. V gave up 2 bases and J gave up 0 bases, with 7 bases separating them. Germline CDR1 and CDR2: SEHNR and FQNEAQ (reference sequence). The CDR3 spans 14 residues. For the CDR3, the DNA is TGTGCCAGCAGCTTAAACCCAGCTAACTATGGCTACACCTTC. The encoded protein is CASSLNPANYGYTF.

This clonotype came up a few times. The chain combines TRBV29-1 with TRBJ2-3, with 10 bases aligning to TRBD2. This CDR3 comprises 14 residues. Germline CDR1 reads SQVTM; CDR2 reads ANQGSEA. The V segment lost 6 bases and the J segment 0 bases; nucleotides outside the gene matches: 3. The CDR3 protein is CSVQTSGSTDTQYF. The CDR3 DNA is TGCAGCGTGCAGACTAGCGGGAGCACAGATACGCAGTATTTT.

This chain joins TRBV24-1 and TRBJ2-1; TRBD2 agrees at 8 bases. Trimming took 7 bases from V and 4 from J; bases not matched to a gene: 11. This CDR3 region has 16 residues. The germline V gene encodes CDR1 KGHDR and CDR2 SFDVKD. The CDR3 region has the DNA TGTGCCACCAGCCCACGAGCGGGAGAGAATTACAATGAGCAGTTCTTC. This sequence encodes CATSPRAGENYNEQFF.

In this sample, this clonotype turned up a few times. V is TRBV24-1 and J is TRBJ1-5, with unresolved D. V lost 5 bases and J 9 bases, leaving 16 bases between the germline ends. Germline-derived CDR1 and CDR2 are KGHDR and SFDVKD. The CDR3 loop spans 14 amino acids. This CDR3 reads CATSVVGQLLPQHF. The CDR3 bases are TGTGCCACCAGTGTAGTTGGGCAGCTCCTGCCCCAGCATTTT.

The chain has TRBV12-3 or TRBV12-4 and TRBJ2-7; TRBD1 or TRBD2 may be the D gene (6 bases each). The CDR3 runs 13 residues. V was clipped by 1 base and J by 6 bases, with 10 bases between them. The CDR3 coding sequence is TGTGCCAGCAGTTTAGGAGGGGGAGGCGAGCAGTACTTC. The encoded protein is CASSLGGGGEQYF.

This clonotype was picked up a small number of times. This chain joins TRBV4-2 and TRBJ1-1; the D is unclear. Germline V gives CDR1 LGHNA, CDR2 YNFKEQ. V gave up 1 base and J gave up 4 bases, with 10 bases separating them. CDR3 length equals 14 residues. In DNA, the CDR3 is TGTGCCAGCAGCCAAGGCTTGGCCATCACTGAAGCTTTCTTT. Translated, it gives CASSQGLAITEAFF.

This clonotype turned up a few times. The V call is TRBV27, the J call TRBJ2-3; 9 bases line up with TRBD2. The germline CDR1 and CDR2 sequences are MNHEY and SMNVEV (reference sequence). The V and J ends lost 1 base and 3 bases, in that order; junction bases with no gene match: 8. This CDR3 has 17 amino acids. The CDR3 DNA reads as TGTGCCAGCAGTTTATTAGGGGCGGGGGGGTTTACAGATACGCAGTATTTT. It yields the protein CASSLLGAGGFTDTQYF.

This clonotype was observed a handful of times. V and J are TRBV7-9 and TRBJ2-3; weak D call: TRBD1 (6 bases). V lost 5 bases, J lost 0 bases, and 12 bases lay in between. Germline V CDR1 and CDR2: SEHNR, FQNEAQ (reference sequence). This CDR3 is 15 amino acids long. The CDR3 sequence is CASSHRVTSTDTQYF. DNA for the CDR3: TGTGCCAGCAGCCACAGGGTCACTAGCACAGATACGCAGTATTTT.

This clonotype was seen more than once but under ten times. The CDR3 protein is CASSSFYSNQPQHF. DNA for the CDR3: TGTGCCAGCAGTTCATTCTATAGCAATCAGCCCCAGCATTTT. This chain links TRBV27 with TRBJ1-5, with unresolved D. Trimming removed 4 bases from V and 0 bases from J, with 7 bases in between. Germline loops: CDR1 MNHEY, CDR2 SMNVEV (reference sequence). CDR3 length: 14 residues.

This chain uses TRBV27 with TRBJ2-1; D is uncertain. Between the trimmed V and J ends, which lost 7 bases and 5 bases, there was a span of 15 bases. The CDR3 extends over 14 amino acids. In germline, CDR1 is MNHEY, CDR2 SMNVEV (reference sequence). The CDR3 spells CASTHYPLNNEQFF. Written as DNA, the CDR3 is TGTGCCAGCACTCACTACCCATTGAACAATGAGCAGTTCTTC.

This clonotype was recorded many times. The chain carries TRBV20-1 and TRBJ1-3; the D is unclear. Looked up from germline, CDR1 is DFQATT and CDR2 is SNEGSKA (reference sequence). The CDR3 sequence is 12 residues long. CDR3 coding DNA: TGCAGCGTGCTGGCGGGAGGAAACACCATATATTTT. It is translated as CSVLAGGNTIYF.

The chain joins TRBV10-1 to TRBJ2-3; D remains unclear. Trimming pared 3 bases from V and 5 bases from J, leaving 15 bases between. The CDR3 is 15 residues long. Germline V gene data show CDR1 as WNHNN and CDR2 as SYGVQD (reference sequence). CDR3 sequence reads: CASSEIKIGVDTQYF. The CDR3 nucleotides are TGCGCCAGCAGTGAAATTAAGATTGGGGTAGATACGCAGTATTTT.

The chain uses TRBV5-6 and TRBJ2-1; D remains ambiguous. The CDR3 has 14 amino acids. Looked up from germline, CDR1 is SGHDT and CDR2 is YYEEEE. The ends were cut back, 0 bases at V and 8 bases at J, with 12 bases in the middle. CDR3 protein: CASSLGPGNDEQFF. The CDR3 DNA sequence: TGTGCCAGCAGCTTGGGACCAGGTAACGATGAGCAGTTCTTC.

This chain links TRBV12-3 or TRBV12-4 with TRBJ1-5; D remains ambiguous. V was pared by 6 bases and J by 0 bases, with 12 bases between. CDR3 length: 15 residues. Here the CDR3 reads CASSLLTNSNQPQHF. The CDR3 nucleotides are TGTGCCAGCAGCCTCCTGACAAATAGCAATCAGCCCCAGCATTTT.

The sample holds a few counts of this clonotype. The genes are TRBV28 and TRBJ2-1; 8 bases agree with TRBD2. The J segment lost 2 bases and the V segment lost 3 bases, leaving 9 bases of the junction unmatched. Germline V gives CDR1 MDHEN, CDR2 SYDVKM. The CDR3 spans 17 residues. CDR3 region: CASSLSLASGPYNEQFF. CDR3 DNA sequence: TGTGCCAGCAGTTTGTCTTTGGCTAGCGGGCCCTACAATGAGCAGTTCTTC.

This clonotype showed up just a few times. V usage is TRBV28 and J usage is TRBJ2-5, with D uncertain. There are 14 residues in the CDR3. CDR1 MDHEN and CDR2 SYDVKM come from the germline V gene. Trimming pared 1 base from V and 1 base from J, leaving 7 bases between. The DNA for the CDR3 is TGTGCCAGCAGTTTATTTGGGGTCCAAGAGACCCAGTACTTC. Translated, it gives CASSLFGVQETQYF.

The genes are TRBV19 and TRBJ2-7; TRBD2 is a possible D gene (5 bases). Germline CDR1 is LNHDA and CDR2 is SQIVND (reference sequence). V lost 6 bases to trimming and J lost 9 bases, with 18 bases between them. The CDR3 consists of 13 residues. The CDR3 protein is CASSFGGFQGQYF. In DNA form, the CDR3 reads TGTGCCAGTAGCTTTGGAGGCTTTCAAGGGCAGTACTTC.

The genes are TRBV6-2 or TRBV6-3 and TRBJ1-1, with a weak D call TRBD1 (6 bases). There are 15 residues in the CDR3. Looked up from germline, CDR1 is MNHEY and CDR2 is SVGEGT. Trimming left V 5 bases short and J 4 bases short, with 17 bases between. The CDR3 protein is CASSLSRNRVTEAFF. CDR3 in DNA: TGTGCCAGCAGTCTTTCAAGAAACAGGGTCACTGAAGCTTTCTTT.

The table lists this clonotype with a few counts. CDR3 in DNA: TGTGCCAGCAGTCTGGACAGGGATCCCACCGGGGAGCTGTTTTTT. As protein: CASSLDRDPTGELFF. J is TRBJ2-2 and V is TRBV12-3 or TRBV12-4; 8 bases align to TRBD1. The V segment lost 5 bases and the J segment 4 bases; nucleotides outside the gene matches: 6. This CDR3 is 15 amino acids long.

J is TRBJ2-7 and V is TRBV12-1; whether TRBD2, the table's D call, matches the DNA was not checked. TRBV12-1 is noted as a pseudogene. The CDR3 loop spans 13 amino acids. In DNA form, the CDR3 reads TGTGCCAGGGGCCCCGGGCTAGCCTGCGAGCAGTACTTC. Residues: CARGPGLACEQYF.